Listed below are T cell receptor beta chains from one sample, sequenced in a study of cytomegalovirus exposure and HLA in healthy donors. Using immunoSEQ multiplex PCR, the repertoire was profiled, and TCRdb retains in-frame clones only, with some absent. In total, the table holds about 210,000 clones. The material sequenced was PBMCs. The receptors derive from a woman aged 25 to 39 in good health and CMV-seropositive. Each CDR3 is given with its conserved first and last residue. A D gene is named only where the DNA matches it firmly. Expanded clones are given a class, and other clones once, few, many or no size at all.

TRBJ2-7	-	-	TRBV7-2	TGTGCCAGCAGCTTAGCTTCCAGCAGGGTCTCCTACGAGCAGTACTTC	CASSLASSRVSYEQYF
TRBJ2-7	-	-	TRBV29-1	TGCAGCGCCACTGGTTGGGGGGAATACGAGCAGTACTTC	CSATGWGEYEQYF
TRBJ2-7	-	TRBD1	TRBV25-1	TGTGCCAGCAGTGGGGGCCGGGACAGGATCTACGAGCAGTACTTC	CASSGGRDRIYEQYF
TRBJ2-2	-	-	TRBV14	TGTGCCAGCAGCCCTAGGGAGTCGGCGAACACCGGGGAGCTGTTTTTT	CASSPRESANTGELFF
TRBJ1-1	-	TRBD1	TRBV6-1	TGTGCCAGCAGAACAGGGGGCGCCGACACTGAAGCTTTCTTT	CASRTGGADTEAFF
TRBJ2-7	-	TRBD2	TRBV6-5	TGTGCCAGCAGTCCCGGACTAGCGGGAATCGAGCAGTACTTC	CASSPGLAGIEQYF
TRBJ1-4	-	TRBD1	TRBV11-3	TGTGCCAGCAGCGGGGGACAGGGCAGGGATGAAAAACTGTTTTTT	CASSGGQGRDEKLFF
TRBJ2-2	-	TRBD1	TRBV9	TGTGCCAGCAGCGTAAGTGACAGGGATACCGGGGAGCTGTTTTTT	CASSVSDRDTGELFF
TRBJ1-4	-	-	TRBV6-1	TGTGCCAGCAGTGAATACGGTATCGCAACTAATGAAAAACTGTTTTTT	CASSEYGIATNEKLFF
TRBJ2-3	-	TRBD1	TRBV18	TGTGCCACTGCGACGGACAGGGACAGGGCCACAGATACGCAGTATTTT	CATATDRDRATDTQYF
TRBJ2-7	-	-	TRBV18	TGTGCCAGCTCACCAACGACTAACTACGAGCAGTACTTC	CASSPTTNYEQYF
TRBJ1-6	-	-	TRBV5-4	TGTGCCAGCAGCGTAGACGGGAATTCACCCCTCCACTTT	CASSVDGNSPLHF
TRBJ1-4	medium-sized	TRBD1	TRBV19	TGTGCCAGTAGTATAGACCGGGACAGCCTAGTTGCAACTAATGAAAAACTGTTTTTT	CASSIDRDSLVATNEKLFF
TRBJ2-3	-	TRBD2	TRBV28	TGTGCCAGCAGTCCTCAGCGGGACACAGATACGCAGTATTTT	CASSPQRDTDTQYF
TRBJ2-2	-	TRBD2	TRBV11-2	TGTGCCAGCAGCCAAAGACTAGCGGGAGGAACCGGGGAGCTGTTTTTT	CASSQRLAGGTGELFF
TRBJ1-2	-	TRBD1	TRBV19	TGTGCCAGTAGTATACCGGGACAGAACTATGGCTACACCTTC	CASSIPGQNYGYTF